The present TCR beta chain was sequenced within a study of shared clonotypes between healthy human individuals. This CDR3 contains 14 residues. CDR1 is MDHEN, CDR2 SYDVKM, per germline. The V gene lost 2 bases and the J gene lost 4 bases, with 8 bases spanning the gap. The protocol was immunoSEQ multiplex PCR, while the TCRdb copy is restricted to in-frame clones and leaves out a portion. Of a few million clones in the sample, almost 96% were seen once. V usage is TRBV28 and J usage is TRBJ2-2, with TRBD1 as a possible D gene (5 bases). Material: naive CD4+ T cells sorted from blood. Subset: CD45RA+ positively selected. The clonotype comes from a man younger than 35 in good health. CDR3 amino acids: CASSLQGVTGELFF. In nucleotides, the CDR3 is TGTGCCAGCAGTTTACAGGGCGTCACCGGGGAGCTGTTTTTT.